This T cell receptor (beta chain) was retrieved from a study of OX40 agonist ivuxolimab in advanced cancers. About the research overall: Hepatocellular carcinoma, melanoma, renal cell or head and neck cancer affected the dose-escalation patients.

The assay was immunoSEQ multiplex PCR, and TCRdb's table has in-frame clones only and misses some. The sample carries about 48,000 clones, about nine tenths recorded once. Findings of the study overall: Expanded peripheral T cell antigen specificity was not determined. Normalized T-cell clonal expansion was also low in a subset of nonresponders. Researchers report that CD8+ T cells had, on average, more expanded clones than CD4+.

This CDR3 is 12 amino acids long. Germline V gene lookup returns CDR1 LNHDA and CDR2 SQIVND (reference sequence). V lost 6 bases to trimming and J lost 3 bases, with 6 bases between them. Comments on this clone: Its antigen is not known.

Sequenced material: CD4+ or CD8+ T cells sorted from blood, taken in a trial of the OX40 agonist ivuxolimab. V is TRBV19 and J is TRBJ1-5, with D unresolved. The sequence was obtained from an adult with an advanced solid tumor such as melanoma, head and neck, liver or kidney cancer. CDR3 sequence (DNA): TGTGCCAGTAGGTATCTCAATCAGCCCCAGCATTTT. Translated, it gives CASRYLNQPQHF.